Following are 8 T cell receptor beta chains from one sample sequenced in a study of T cells after yellow fever vaccination. Each CDR3 protein is one row after TCRdb ran MiXCR on the 5' RACE reads. The sample holds some 420,000 distinct CDR3 sequences, approximately 18% seen once. Sequencing used PBMCs, obtained before the yellow fever booster vaccination. All receptors derive from a man younger than 35 who received the YFV17D yellow fever vaccine.

This clonotype has just a few counts. The chain links TRBV4-3 to TRBJ2-1; D is uncertain. V lost 0 bases, J lost 6 bases, and 12 bases lay in between. This CDR3 contains 15 residues. Germline V gives CDR1 LGHNA, CDR2 YSLEER. DNA of the CDR3: TGCGCCAGCAGCCAAGATGACGGTTACATCAATGAGCAGTTCTTC. It translates to CASSQDDGYINEQFF.

Many counts were recorded for this clonotype. This chain connects TRBV20-1 to TRBJ2-3; D is possibly TRBD2 (6 bases). Looked up from germline, CDR1 is DFQATT and CDR2 is SNEGSKA (reference sequence). Trimming removed 0 bases at V and 2 bases at J, with 12 bases between. The CDR3 consists of 15 residues. This CDR3 is CSARDPVRDTDTQYF. CDR3 nucleotides: TGCAGTGCTAGAGATCCTGTGCGGGACACAGATACGCAGTATTTT.

Ten or more counts support this clonotype. The chain uses TRBV12-3 or TRBV12-4 and TRBJ1-2; D unclear. Trimming stripped 3 bases from V and 4 bases from J, with 6 bases between. The CDR3 runs 12 residues. This CDR3 is CASSLSLYGYTF. As DNA, the CDR3 is TGTGCCAGCAGTTTGAGCCTCTATGGCTACACCTTC.

This chain uses TRBV11-2 with TRBJ2-5; 8 bases line up with TRBD2. CDR1 is SGHAT, CDR2 FQNNGV, per germline. Losses at the gene ends were 3 bases for V and 1 base for J; bases not matched to a gene: 13. The CDR3 consists of 18 residues. CDR3 in DNA: TGTGCCAGCAGCTTCCCTTCATTTGGAGCGGGGGCCCAAGAGACCCAGTACTTC. The encoded protein is CASSFPSFGAGAQETQYF.

The rearrangement links TRBV7-3 to TRBJ2-2, with D uncertain. The CDR3 is made up of 15 amino acids. Germline V CDR1 and CDR2: SGHTA, FQGTGA. Trimming removed 4 bases from V and 4 bases from J, with 13 bases in between. The CDR3 loop is CASSWDSETTGELFF. The CDR3 DNA follows: TGTGCCAGCAGCTGGGATTCAGAAACCACCGGGGAGCTGTTTTTT.

This clonotype has just a few counts. This sequence joins TRBV29-1 and TRBJ2-1; 7 bases align to TRBD1. The V segment lost 1 base and the J segment 0 bases; nucleotides outside the gene matches: 6. Germline assignment: CDR1 SQVTM and CDR2 ANQGSEA. The CDR3 covers 16 residues. DNA for the CDR3: TGCAGCGTTGAAGCCCCGACAGGGAGCTCCTACAATGAGCAGTTCTTC. Its translation: CSVEAPTGSSYNEQFF.

This clonotype was seen ten or more times. The chain uses TRBV4-1 and TRBJ1-1; possibly TRBD1 for D (6 bases). V was pared by 3 bases and J by 4 bases, with 12 bases between. Germline CDR1 MGHRA, CDR2 YSYEKL. The CDR3 has 14 amino acids. The CDR3 nucleotides are TGCGCCAGCAGCCAGGGAGGGGGTGGCACTGAAGCTTTCTTT. Encoded protein: CASSQGGGGTEAFF.

V is TRBV20-1 and J is TRBJ2-5, with D possibly matching TRBD2 (6 bases). Trimming took off 3 bases at V and 7 bases at J, with 18 bases between the two ends. The germline V gene encodes CDR1 DFQATT and CDR2 SNEGSKA (reference sequence). The CDR3 totals 14 residues. CDR3 DNA sequence: TGCAGTGCTAGTCGGGCCCGGGGGTCCGCGACCCAGTACTTC. This codes for CSASRARGSATQYF.